These 18 T cell receptor beta chains came from one sample sequenced in a study of T-cell memory formation after mild COVID-19. MiXCR was run by TCRdb on the 5' RACE reads, yielding one entry per CDR3 protein. The repertoire holds 240,000 or so distinct CDR3 sequences, with around a tenth as singletons. Input material: PBMCs or a T cell subset sorted from them (not recorded which). The receptors here all came from a man younger than 35 who had mild COVID-19 (a few samples of this study predate the infection). Cell type and time point are not known.

J is TRBJ1-2 and V is TRBV3-1; 8 bases match TRBD1. Germline CDR1 LGHDT, CDR2 YNNKEL (reference sequence). V lost 2 bases, J lost 2 bases, and 1 base stayed unmatched. There are 14 residues in the CDR3. CDR3 loop: CASSQRTGNYGYTF. CDR3 nucleotide sequence: TGTGCCAGCAGCCAAAGGACAGGGAACTATGGCTACACCTTC.

The chain is built from TRBV4-3 and TRBJ1-1, with 8 nucleotides matching TRBD1. Germline lookup yields CDR1 LGHNA and CDR2 YSLEER. V dropped 0 bases and J dropped 1; count of bases not matched to a gene: 7. This CDR3 contains 17 residues. CDR3 DNA: TGCGCCAGCAGCCAAGATAGGGTCGGACAGGGGAACACTGAAGCTTTCTTT. It specifies CASSQDRVGQGNTEAFF.

This clonotype was detected only a few times. The chain links TRBV5-1 to TRBJ2-7; a possible D gene is TRBD2 (5 bases). The CDR3 consists of 14 residues. Trimming shortened V by 4 bases and J by 6 bases, and 17 bases separated the two germline ends. The germline V gene encodes CDR1 SGHRS and CDR2 YFSETQ. CDR3 sequence reads: CASSDPAGGGEQYV. The CDR3, as DNA: TGCGCCAGCAGCGATCCCGCGGGTGGCGGCGAGCAGTACGTC.

The gene calls are TRBV20-1 and TRBJ1-1; 7 nucleotides align to TRBD1. The CDR3 has 13 amino acids. Germline lookup yields CDR1 DFQATT and CDR2 SNEGSKA (reference sequence). The CDR3 coding sequence is TGCAGAACGGGACAGCCGGTGAACACTGAAGCTTTCTTT. Amino acids: CRTGQPVNTEAFF.

The chain joins TRBV4-1 to TRBJ2-5; TRBD2 matches at 11 bases. This CDR3 spans 18 amino acids. Germline V gene sequence: CDR1 MGHRA, CDR2 YSYEKL. Germline trimming cut 0 bases from V and 0 bases from J; bases unmatched to any gene: 6. CDR3 bases: TGCGCCAGCAGCCAAGATACCCCTAGCGGGAGGTACCAAGAGACCCAGTACTTC. Its protein is CASSQDTPSGRYQETQYF.

Only a few counts were recorded for this clonotype. This chain uses TRBV5-6 with TRBJ1-3; D gene uncertain. CDR1 and CDR2 from the germline V gene are SGHDT and YYEEEE. This CDR3 is 13 amino acids long. V gave up 5 bases and J gave up 2 bases, with 8 bases separating them. This CDR3 is CASSPVPGNTIYF. The CDR3 region has the DNA TGTGCCAGCAGTCCGGTCCCTGGAAACACCATATATTTT.

Many counts were recorded for this clonotype. The chain is built from TRBV2 and TRBJ2-5; 16 bases fit TRBD2. After removal of 6 bases from V and 9 bases from J, the junction contained 4 bases not matched to a gene. CDR1 SNHLY and CDR2 FYNNEI come from the germline V gene. This CDR3 has 14 amino acids. Written as DNA, the CDR3 is TGTGCCAGCAGCCCCGGGACTAGCGGGGGGGCCCAGTACTTC. Its protein product is CASSPGTSGGAQYF.

This clonotype was seen a few times. The chain combines TRBV5-1 with TRBJ2-5; 8 positions match TRBD1. The CDR3 loop spans 17 amino acids. The V segment lost 0 bases and the J segment 1 base; nucleotides outside the gene matches: 8. Germline V gives CDR1 SGHRS, CDR2 YFSETQ. DNA of the CDR3: TGCGCCAGCAGCTTGGATCGGGACAGGAGCATCCAAGAGACCCAGTACTTC. Protein product: CASSLDRDRSIQETQYF. The full variable domain, its missing parts supplied by reference TRBV5-1 and TRBJ2-5, is KAGVTQTPRYLIKTRGQQVTLSCSPISGHRSVSWYQQTPGQGLQFLFEYFSETQRNKGNFPGRFSGRQFSNSRSEMNVSTLELGDSALYLCASSLDRDRSIQETQYFGPGTRLLVL.

This clonotype has just a few counts. J is TRBJ1-5 and V is TRBV6-2 or TRBV6-3; 7 bases are a match to TRBD1. J was trimmed by 4 bases and V by 6 bases; bases with no gene match: 6. Germline loops: CDR1 MNHEY, CDR2 SVGEGT. The CDR3 extends over 14 amino acids. This chain's CDR3 is CASSYRGENQPQHF. CDR3 nucleotides: TGTGCCAGCAGCTACAGGGGAGAAAATCAGCCCCAGCATTTT.

This clonotype was recorded a few times. The chain recombines TRBV7-2 with TRBJ1-5; no clear D gene. This CDR3 comprises 18 residues. Germline V gene lookup returns CDR1 SGHTA and CDR2 FQGNSA. Trimming shortened V by 2 bases and J by 0 bases, and 17 bases separated the two germline ends. CDR3 nucleotide sequence: TGTGCCAGCAGCTTATTTGGTCGCTCAGGTGATAGCAATCAGCCCCAGCATTTT. This gives the protein CASSLFGRSGDSNQPQHF.

The chain has TRBV12-3 or TRBV12-4 and TRBJ2-7; 7 bases fit TRBD1. The V and J ends lost 5 bases and 0 bases, in that order; junction bases with no gene match: 4. This CDR3 contains 14 residues. The CDR3 DNA reads TGTGCCAGCAGTCAGGACAGGAGCTCCTACGAGCAGTACGTC. Translating gives CASSQDRSSYEQYV.

This clonotype came up a few times. The J gene is TRBJ1-2, the V gene TRBV7-8, with D tentatively TRBD1 (5 bases). Trimming pared 6 bases from V and 8 bases from J, leaving 25 bases between. The CDR3 runs 16 residues. Looked up from germline, CDR1 is SGHVS and CDR2 is FQNEAQ. The CDR3 DNA is TGTGCCAGCAGACTACACGGGACCGCACCCTGGGACGGCTACACCTTC. It encodes CASRLHGTAPWDGYTF.

The chain is built from TRBV16 and TRBJ1-2, with D possibly TRBD1 on 5 matching bases. The CDR3 length is 13 residues. Looked up from germline, CDR1 is KGHSY and CDR2 is FQNENV. The V and J ends lost 0 bases and 8 bases respectively, with 10 bases between them. The CDR3, as DNA: TGTGCCAGCAGCCAATCGGGGGTTGGAGGCTACACCTTC. Encoded protein: CASSQSGVGGYTF.

This clonotype was detected ten times or more. V gene TRBV5-1 combines with J gene TRBJ2-2; D is uncertain. CDR1 is SGHRS and CDR2 is YFSETQ in the germline V gene. Trimming removed 0 bases at V and 6 bases at J, with 12 bases between. There are 15 residues in the CDR3. DNA of the CDR3: TGCGCCAGCAGCTTGGCTGGAGTGAAGGCCGGGGAGCTGTTTTTT. It encodes CASSLAGVKAGELFF.

The V call is TRBV2, the J call TRBJ2-3; tentatively, D is TRBD2 (6 bases). Per germline, CDR1 SNHLY and CDR2 FYNNEI. V shed 3 bases and J shed 4 bases, with 14 bases lying between them. The CDR3 totals 15 residues. CDR3: CASSDHGGGADTQYF. The CDR3 bases are TGTGCCAGCAGTGATCACGGGGGTGGCGCAGATACGCAGTATTTT.

The gene calls are TRBV7-9 and TRBJ2-2; no clear D. The CDR3 totals 13 residues. Germline assignment: CDR1 SEHNR and CDR2 FQNEAQ (reference sequence). Trimming removed 5 bases at V and 7 bases at J, with 11 bases between. CDR3 amino acids: CASSVSYLGELFF. Here the CDR3 DNA reads TGTGCCAGCAGCGTATCGTATCTCGGGGAGCTGTTTTTT.

This clonotype was counted only a few times. The chain joins TRBV28 to TRBJ2-1; tentatively, D is TRBD1 or TRBD2 (5 bases each). V was shortened by 8 bases and J by 2 bases, with 16 bases between the two germline ends. The germline V gene has CDR1 MDHEN and CDR2 SYDVKM. This CDR3 is built from 15 residues. CDR3 nucleotides: TGTGCCAGCCGGGATCCGGGGCGAGCCTACAATGAGCAGTTCTTC. This encodes CASRDPGRAYNEQFF.

The chain combines TRBV7-2 with TRBJ1-5, with a possible D match to TRBD1 (6 bases). Trimming shortened V by 1 base and J by 6 bases, and 16 bases separated the two germline ends. The CDR3 loop spans 16 amino acids. CDR1 is SGHTA and CDR2 is FQGNSA in the germline V gene. The chain's CDR3 is CASSLVGVTGTQPQHF. For the CDR3, the DNA is TGTGCCAGCAGCTTAGTCGGGGTTACAGGGACTCAGCCCCAGCATTTT.